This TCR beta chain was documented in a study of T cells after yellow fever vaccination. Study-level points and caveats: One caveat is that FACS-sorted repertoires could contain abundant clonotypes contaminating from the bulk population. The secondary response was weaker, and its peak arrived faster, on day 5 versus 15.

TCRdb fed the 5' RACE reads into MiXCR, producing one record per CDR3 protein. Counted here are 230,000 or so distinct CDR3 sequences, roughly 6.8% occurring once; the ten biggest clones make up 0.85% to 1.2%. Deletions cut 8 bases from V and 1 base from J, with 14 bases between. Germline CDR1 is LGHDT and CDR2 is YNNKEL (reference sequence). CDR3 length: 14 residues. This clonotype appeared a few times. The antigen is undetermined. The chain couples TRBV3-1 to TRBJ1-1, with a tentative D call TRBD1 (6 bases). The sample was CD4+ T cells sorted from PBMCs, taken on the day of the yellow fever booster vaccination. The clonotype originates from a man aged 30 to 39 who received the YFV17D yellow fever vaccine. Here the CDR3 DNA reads TGTGCCAGCGCTGGCGGACAGAAGAACACTGAAGCTTTCTTT. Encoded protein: CASAGGQKNTEAFF.